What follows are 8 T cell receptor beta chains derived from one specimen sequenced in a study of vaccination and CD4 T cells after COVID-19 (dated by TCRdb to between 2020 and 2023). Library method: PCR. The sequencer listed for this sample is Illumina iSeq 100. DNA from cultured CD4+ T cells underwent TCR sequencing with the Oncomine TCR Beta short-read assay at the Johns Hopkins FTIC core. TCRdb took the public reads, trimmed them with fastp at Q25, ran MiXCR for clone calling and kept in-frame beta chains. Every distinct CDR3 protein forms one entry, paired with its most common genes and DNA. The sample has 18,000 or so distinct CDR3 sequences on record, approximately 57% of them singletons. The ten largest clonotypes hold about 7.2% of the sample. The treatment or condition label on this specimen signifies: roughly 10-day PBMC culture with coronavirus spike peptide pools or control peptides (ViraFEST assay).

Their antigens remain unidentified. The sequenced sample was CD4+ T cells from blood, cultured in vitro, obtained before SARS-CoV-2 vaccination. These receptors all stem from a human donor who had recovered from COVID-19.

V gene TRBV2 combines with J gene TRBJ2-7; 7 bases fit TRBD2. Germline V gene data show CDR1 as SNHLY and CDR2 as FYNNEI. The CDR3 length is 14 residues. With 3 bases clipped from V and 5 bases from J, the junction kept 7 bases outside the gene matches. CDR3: CASSDGGSLDEQYF. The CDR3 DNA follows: TGTGCCAGCAGTGACGGCGGGAGCTTGGACGAGCAGTACTTC.

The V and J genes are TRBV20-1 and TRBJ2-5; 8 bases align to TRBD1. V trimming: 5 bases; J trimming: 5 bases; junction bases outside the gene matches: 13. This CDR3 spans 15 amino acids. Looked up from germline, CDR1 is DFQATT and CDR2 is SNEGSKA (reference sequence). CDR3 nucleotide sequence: TGCAGTGCTGGACAGGGAGATCGGTCGGCGGAGACCCAGTACTTC. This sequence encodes CSAGQGDRSAETQYF.

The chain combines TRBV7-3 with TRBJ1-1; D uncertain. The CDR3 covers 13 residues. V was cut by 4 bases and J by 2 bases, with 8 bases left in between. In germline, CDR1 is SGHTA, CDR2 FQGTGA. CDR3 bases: TGTGCCAGCAGCTCGGACGGCAACACTGAAGCTTTCTTT. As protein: CASSSDGNTEAFF.

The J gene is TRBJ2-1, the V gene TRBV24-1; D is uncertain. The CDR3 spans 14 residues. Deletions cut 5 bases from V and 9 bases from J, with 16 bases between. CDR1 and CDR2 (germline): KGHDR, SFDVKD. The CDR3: CATSVSSRLGEQFF. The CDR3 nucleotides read TGTGCCACCAGTGTTTCTAGTCGTCTTGGTGAGCAGTTCTTC.

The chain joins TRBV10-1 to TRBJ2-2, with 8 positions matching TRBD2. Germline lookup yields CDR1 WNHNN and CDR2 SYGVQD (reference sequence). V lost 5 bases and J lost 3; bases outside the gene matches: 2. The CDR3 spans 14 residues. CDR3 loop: CASSPAGDTGELFF. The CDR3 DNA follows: TGCGCCAGCAGTCCAGCGGGAGACACCGGGGAGCTGTTTTTT.

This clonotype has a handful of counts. CDR3 residues: CASTGAKVEQYF. The CDR3, as DNA: TGTGCCAGCACCGGGGCGAAGGTAGAGCAGTACTTC. V is TRBV6-7 and J is TRBJ2-7; D could derive from TRBD1 or TRBD2 (5 bases each). TRBV6-7 is an ORF for which the function is uncertain. The CDR3 consists of 12 residues. V dropped 7 bases and J dropped 7 bases, with 14 bases sitting between them.

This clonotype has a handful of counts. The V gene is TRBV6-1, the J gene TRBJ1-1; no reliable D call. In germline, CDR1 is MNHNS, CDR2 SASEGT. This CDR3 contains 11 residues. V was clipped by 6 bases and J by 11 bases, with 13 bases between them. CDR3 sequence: CASSSRSTAFF. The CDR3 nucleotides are TGTGCCAGCAGCTCCCGATCGACGGCTTTCTTT.

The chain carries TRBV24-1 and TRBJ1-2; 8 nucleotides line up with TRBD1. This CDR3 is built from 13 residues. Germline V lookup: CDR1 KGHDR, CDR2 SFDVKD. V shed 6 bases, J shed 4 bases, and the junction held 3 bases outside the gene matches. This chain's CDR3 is CATSFGTGYGYTF. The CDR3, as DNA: TGTGCCACCAGTTTTGGGACAGGCTATGGCTACACCTTC.